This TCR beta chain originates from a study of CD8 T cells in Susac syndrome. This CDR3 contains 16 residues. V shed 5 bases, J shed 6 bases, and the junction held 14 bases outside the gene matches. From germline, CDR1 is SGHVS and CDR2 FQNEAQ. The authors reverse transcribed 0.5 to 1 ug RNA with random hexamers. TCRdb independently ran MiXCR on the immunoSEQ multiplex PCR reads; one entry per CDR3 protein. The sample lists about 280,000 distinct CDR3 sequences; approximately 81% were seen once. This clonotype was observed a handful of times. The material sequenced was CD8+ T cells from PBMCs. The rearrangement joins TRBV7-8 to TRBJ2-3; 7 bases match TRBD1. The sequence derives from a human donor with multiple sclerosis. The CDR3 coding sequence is TGTGCCAGCAGCCCTAAACAGGGGTCGGACAGGGATACGCAGTATTTT. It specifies CASSPKQGSDRDTQYF.